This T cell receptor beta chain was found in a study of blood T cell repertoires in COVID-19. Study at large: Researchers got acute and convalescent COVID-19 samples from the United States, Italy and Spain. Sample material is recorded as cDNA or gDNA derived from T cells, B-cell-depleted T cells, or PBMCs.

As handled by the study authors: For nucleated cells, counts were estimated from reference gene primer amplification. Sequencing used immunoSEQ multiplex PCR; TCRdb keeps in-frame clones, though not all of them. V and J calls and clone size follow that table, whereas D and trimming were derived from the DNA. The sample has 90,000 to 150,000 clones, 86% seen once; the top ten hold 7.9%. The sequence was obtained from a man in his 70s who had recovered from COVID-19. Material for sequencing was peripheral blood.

The CDR3 DNA sequence: TGTGCCAGCAGACATACAGGACGTGGAGCTTTCTTT. The encoded protein is CASRHTGRGAFF. V is TRBV28 and J is TRBJ1-1; D is perhaps TRBD1 (5 bases). The CDR3 is 12 residues long. Germline CDR1 is MDHEN and CDR2 is SYDVKM. The V gene lost 6 bases and the J gene lost 10 bases, with 15 bases spanning the gap.